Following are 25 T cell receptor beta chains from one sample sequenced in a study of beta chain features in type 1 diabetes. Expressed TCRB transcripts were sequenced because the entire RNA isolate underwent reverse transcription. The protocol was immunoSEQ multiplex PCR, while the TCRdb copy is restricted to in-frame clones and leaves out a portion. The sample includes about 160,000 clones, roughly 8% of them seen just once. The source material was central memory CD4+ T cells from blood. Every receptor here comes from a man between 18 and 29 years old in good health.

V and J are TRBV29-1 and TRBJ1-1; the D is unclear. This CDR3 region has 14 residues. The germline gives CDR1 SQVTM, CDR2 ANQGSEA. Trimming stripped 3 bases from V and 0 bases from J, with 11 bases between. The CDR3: CSVDSARMNTEAFF. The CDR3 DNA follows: TGCAGCGTTGATAGCGCCAGGATGAACACTGAAGCTTTCTTT. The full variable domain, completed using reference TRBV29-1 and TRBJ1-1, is SAVISQKPSRDICQRGTSLTIQCQVDSQVTMMFWYRQQPGQSLTLIATANQGSEATYESGFVIDKFPISRPNLTFSTLTVSNMSPEDSSIYLCSVDSARMNTEAFFGQGTRLTVV.

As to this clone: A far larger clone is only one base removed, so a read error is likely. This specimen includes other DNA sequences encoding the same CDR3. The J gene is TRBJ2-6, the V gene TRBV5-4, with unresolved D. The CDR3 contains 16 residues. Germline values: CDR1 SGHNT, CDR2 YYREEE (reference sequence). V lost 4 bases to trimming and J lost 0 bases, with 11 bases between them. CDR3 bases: TGTGCCAGCAGCCATGGCAGATACTCTGGGGCCAACGTCCTGACTTTC. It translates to CASSHGRYSGANVLTF.

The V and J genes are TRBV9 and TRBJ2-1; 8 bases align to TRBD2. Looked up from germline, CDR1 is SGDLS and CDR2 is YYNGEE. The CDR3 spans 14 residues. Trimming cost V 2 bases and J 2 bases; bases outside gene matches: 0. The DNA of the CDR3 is TGTGCCAGCAGCGTCGGGGGGGCCTACAATGAGCAGTTCTTC. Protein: CASSVGGAYNEQFF.

The CDR3 region is CASSLEAGKNTIYF. For the CDR3, the DNA is TGTGCCAGCAGCTTGGAAGCAGGGAAAAACACCATATATTTT. V gene TRBV5-4 combines with J gene TRBJ1-3; D is possibly TRBD1 (5 bases). The CDR3 loop spans 14 amino acids. V lost 0 bases to trimming and J lost 6 bases, with 10 bases between them. CDR1 is SGHNT, CDR2 YYREEE, per germline (reference sequence).

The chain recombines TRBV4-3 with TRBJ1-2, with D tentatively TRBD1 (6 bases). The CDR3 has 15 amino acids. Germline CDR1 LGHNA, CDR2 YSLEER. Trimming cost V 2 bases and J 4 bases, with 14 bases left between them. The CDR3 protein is CASSQQQGVAYGYTF. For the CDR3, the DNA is TGCGCCAGCAGCCAACAACAGGGAGTGGCCTATGGCTACACCTTC.

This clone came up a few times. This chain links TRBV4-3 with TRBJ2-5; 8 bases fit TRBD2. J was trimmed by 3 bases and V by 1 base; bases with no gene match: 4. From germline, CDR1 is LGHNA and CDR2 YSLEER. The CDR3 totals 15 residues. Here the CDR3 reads CASSQGGLEEETQYF. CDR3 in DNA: TGCGCCAGCAGCCAAGGGGGACTAGAGGAAGAGACCCAGTACTTC.

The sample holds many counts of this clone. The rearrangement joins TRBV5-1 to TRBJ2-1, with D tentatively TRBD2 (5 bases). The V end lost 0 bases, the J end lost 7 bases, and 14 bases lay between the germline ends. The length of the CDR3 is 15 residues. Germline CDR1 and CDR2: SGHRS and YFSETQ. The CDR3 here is CASSLVLGVANEQFF. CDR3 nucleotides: TGCGCCAGCAGCTTGGTTCTGGGAGTAGCTAATGAGCAGTTCTTC.

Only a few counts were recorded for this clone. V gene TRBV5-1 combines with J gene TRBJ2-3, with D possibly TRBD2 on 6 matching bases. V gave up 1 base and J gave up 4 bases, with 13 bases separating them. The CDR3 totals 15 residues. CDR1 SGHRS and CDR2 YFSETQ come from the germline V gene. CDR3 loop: CASSLQAGRPDTQYF. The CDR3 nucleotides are TGCGCCAGCAGCTTGCAAGCGGGCCGACCAGATACGCAGTATTTT.

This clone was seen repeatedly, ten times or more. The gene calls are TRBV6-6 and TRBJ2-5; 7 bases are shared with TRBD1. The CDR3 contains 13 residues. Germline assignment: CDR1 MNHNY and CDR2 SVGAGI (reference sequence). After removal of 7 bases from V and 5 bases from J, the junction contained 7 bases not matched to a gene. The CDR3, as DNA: TGTGCCAGCATTACAGGGGTCGGGGAGACCCAGTACTTC. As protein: CASITGVGETQYF.

The CDR3 coding sequence is TGCGCCAGCAGCTTGATCGCCGGGAATCAAGAGACCCAGTACTTC. This sequence encodes CASSLIAGNQETQYF. The chain is built from TRBV5-1 and TRBJ2-5; perhaps TRBD2 as D (5 bases). CDR1 is SGHRS, CDR2 YFSETQ, per germline. The CDR3 has 15 residues. V shed 1 base and J shed 2 bases, with 12 bases lying between them.

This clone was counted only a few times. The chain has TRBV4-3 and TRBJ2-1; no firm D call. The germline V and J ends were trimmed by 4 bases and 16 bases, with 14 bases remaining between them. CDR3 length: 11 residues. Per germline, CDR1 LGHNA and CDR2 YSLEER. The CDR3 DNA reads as TGCGCCAGCAGCCCGTTAGGTTGCGGATTCTTC. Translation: CASSPLGCGFF.

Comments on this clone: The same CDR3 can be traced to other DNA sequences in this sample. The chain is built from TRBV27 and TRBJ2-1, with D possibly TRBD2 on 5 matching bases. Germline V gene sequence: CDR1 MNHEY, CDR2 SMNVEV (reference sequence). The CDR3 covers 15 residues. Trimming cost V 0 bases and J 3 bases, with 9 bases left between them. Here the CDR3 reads CASSLSTGYYNEQFF. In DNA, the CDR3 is TGTGCCAGCAGTTTATCAACGGGATACTACAATGAGCAGTTCTTC.

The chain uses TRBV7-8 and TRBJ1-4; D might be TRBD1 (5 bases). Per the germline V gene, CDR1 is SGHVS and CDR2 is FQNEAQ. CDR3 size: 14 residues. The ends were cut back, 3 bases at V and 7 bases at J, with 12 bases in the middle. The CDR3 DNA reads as TGTGCCAGCAGCTTCGGGACTACGAGTGAAAAACTGTTTTTT. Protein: CASSFGTTSEKLFF.

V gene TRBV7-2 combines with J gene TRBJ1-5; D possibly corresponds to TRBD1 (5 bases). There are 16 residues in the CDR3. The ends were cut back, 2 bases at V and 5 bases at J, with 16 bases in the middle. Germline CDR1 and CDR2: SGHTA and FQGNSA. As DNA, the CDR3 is TGTGCCAGCAGCTTATGGGGCCAGACGGGTCATCAGCCCCAGCATTTT. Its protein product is CASSLWGQTGHQPQHF. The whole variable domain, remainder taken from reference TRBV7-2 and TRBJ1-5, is GAGVSQSPSNKVTEKGKDVELRCDPISGHTALYWYRQSLGQGLEFLIYFQGNSAPDKSGLPSDRFSAERTGGSVSTLTIQRTQQEDSAVYLCASSLWGQTGHQPQHFGDGTRLSIL.

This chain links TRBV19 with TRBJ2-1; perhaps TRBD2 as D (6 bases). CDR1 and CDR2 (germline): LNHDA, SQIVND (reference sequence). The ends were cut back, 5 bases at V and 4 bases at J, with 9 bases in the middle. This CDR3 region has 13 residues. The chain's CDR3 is CASSRGTYNEQFF. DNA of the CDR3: TGTGCCAGTAGTCGCGGGACTTACAATGAGCAGTTCTTC. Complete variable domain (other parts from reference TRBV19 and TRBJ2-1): DGGITQSPKYLFRKEGQNVTLSCEQNLNHDAMYWYRQDPGQGLRLIYYSQIVNDFQKGDIAEGYSVSREKKESFPLTVTSAQKNPTAFYLCASSRGTYNEQFFGPGTRLTVL.

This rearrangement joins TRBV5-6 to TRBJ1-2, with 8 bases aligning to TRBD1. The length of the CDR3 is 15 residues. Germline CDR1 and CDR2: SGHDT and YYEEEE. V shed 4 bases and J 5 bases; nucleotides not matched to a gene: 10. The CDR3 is CASSKVTGVGYGYTF. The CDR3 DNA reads TGTGCCAGCAGCAAAGTGACAGGGGTCGGGTATGGCTACACCTTC.

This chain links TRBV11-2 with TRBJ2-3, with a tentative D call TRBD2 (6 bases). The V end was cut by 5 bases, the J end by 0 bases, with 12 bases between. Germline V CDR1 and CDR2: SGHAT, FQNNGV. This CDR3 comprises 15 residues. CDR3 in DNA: TGTGCCAGCAGCGAACTAGCCGTAAGCACAGATACGCAGTATTTT. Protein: CASSELAVSTDTQYF.

CDR3 sequence: CASSLFRGRYTF. The CDR3 coding sequence is TGTGCCAGCAGTTTATTCCGGGGTCGCTACACCTTC. The chain recombines TRBV28 with TRBJ1-2; unclear D gene. V was trimmed by 1 base and J by 9 bases, leaving 9 bases between them. The length of the CDR3 is 12 residues. Germline assignment: CDR1 MDHEN and CDR2 SYDVKM.

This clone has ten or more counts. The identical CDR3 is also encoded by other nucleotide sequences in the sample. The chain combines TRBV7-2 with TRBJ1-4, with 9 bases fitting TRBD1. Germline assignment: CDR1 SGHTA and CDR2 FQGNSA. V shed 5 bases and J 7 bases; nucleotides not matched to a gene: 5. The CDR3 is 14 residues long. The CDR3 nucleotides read TGTGCCAGCAGCCTTGGACAGGGGAGTGAAAAACTGTTTTTT. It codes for CASSLGQGSEKLFF.

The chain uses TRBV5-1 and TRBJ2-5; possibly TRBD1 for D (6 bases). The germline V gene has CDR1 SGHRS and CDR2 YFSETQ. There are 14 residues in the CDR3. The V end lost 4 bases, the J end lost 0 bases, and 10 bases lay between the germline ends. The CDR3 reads CASSMDSYQETQYF. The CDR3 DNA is TGCGCCAGCAGCATGGACAGTTACCAAGAGACCCAGTACTTC.

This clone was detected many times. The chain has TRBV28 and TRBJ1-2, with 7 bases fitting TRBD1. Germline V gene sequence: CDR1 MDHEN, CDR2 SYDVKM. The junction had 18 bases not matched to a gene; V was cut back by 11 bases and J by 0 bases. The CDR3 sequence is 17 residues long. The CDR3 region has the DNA TGTGCCGCCGCGGGCCTGGACAGGACCTTAGCTAACTATGGCTACACCTTC. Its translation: CAAAGLDRTLANYGYTF.

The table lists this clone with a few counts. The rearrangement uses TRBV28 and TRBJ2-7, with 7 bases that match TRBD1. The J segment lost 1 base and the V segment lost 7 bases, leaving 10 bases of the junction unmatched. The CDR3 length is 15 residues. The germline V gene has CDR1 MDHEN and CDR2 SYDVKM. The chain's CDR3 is CASTVFGQVSYEQYF. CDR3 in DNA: TGTGCCAGCACCGTTTTCGGACAGGTTTCCTACGAGCAGTACTTC.

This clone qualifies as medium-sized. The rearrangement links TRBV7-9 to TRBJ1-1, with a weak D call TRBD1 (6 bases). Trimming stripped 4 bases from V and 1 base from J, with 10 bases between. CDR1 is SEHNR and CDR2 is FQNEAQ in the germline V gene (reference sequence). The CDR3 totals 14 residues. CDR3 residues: CASSSVQGNTEAFF. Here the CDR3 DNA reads TGTGCCAGCAGCTCAGTACAGGGGAACACTGAAGCTTTCTTT.

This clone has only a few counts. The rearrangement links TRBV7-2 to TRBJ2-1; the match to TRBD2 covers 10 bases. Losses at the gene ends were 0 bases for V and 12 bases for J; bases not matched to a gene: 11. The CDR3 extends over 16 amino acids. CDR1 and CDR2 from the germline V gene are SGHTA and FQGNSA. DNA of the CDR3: TGTGCCAGCAGCTTAGCGCTCGGGCTAGCGGGAGCCCGGCAGTTCTTC. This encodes CASSLALGLAGARQFF.

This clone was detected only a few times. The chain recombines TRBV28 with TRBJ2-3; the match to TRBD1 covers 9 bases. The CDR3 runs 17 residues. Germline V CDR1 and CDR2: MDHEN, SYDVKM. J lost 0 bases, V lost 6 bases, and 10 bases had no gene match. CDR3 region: CASSPPPDRGSTDTQYF. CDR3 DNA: TGTGCCAGCAGCCCTCCACCGGACAGGGGAAGCACAGATACGCAGTATTTT.